This is a list of T cell receptor beta chains from one sample in a study of monozygotic twins with inflammatory bowel disease. With the 5' RACE reads reprocessed, TCRdb shows one record per CDR3 protein and no DNA. Recorded for this sample: more than 300,000 distinct CDR3 sequences. Sample: blood. Source of these receptors: a human donor with ulcerative colitis or Crohn's disease, or a healthy co-twin of an affected twin (not recorded which). CDR3s include the opening cysteine and the closing phenylalanine or tryptophan.

j_call v_call cdr3_aa
TRBJ2-3 TRBV5-1 CASSLVAGVDTQYF
TRBJ2-3 TRBV5-4 CASSLPQGPDTQYF
TRBJ1-5 TRBV7-2 CASSLASASQPQHF
TRBJ2-7 TRBV7-2 CASSLERARYEQYF
TRBJ2-3 TRBV6-5 CASSYYGTGVTDTQYF
TRBJ1-5 TRBV2 CASGQRSISNQPQHF
TRBJ1-2 TRBV13 CASSLGDRDRVHGYTF
TRBJ2-2 TRBV7-3 CASSLSGGAPGGELFF
TRBJ2-7 TRBV6-1 CASSEEGAYYEQYF
TRBJ2-7 TRBV20-1 CSARDEGSSGYEQYF
TRBJ2-5 TRBV27 CASSSRGQGVQETQYF
TRBJ2-4 TRBV20-1 CSARDPRENIQYF
TRBJ2-2 TRBV7-9 CASSLQSAGELFF
TRBJ2-3 TRBV7-9 CASSKGLAGTLLGDTQYF
TRBJ2-5 TRBV28 CASRGGDKTQYF
TRBJ2-7 TRBV29-1 CSVDRGVDEQYF
TRBJ2-7 TRBV27 CASSQNRALGYEQYF
TRBJ1-2 TRBV9 CASSSTGSRGYTF
TRBJ2-5 TRBV20-1 CSATLQIQETQYF
TRBJ2-7 TRBV4-1 CASSQTSGTYSVPHEQYF
TRBJ2-7 TRBV4-2 CASSRQEGGTGTVYEQYF
TRBJ2-7 TRBV29-1 CSVEGQGTYEQYF
TRBJ1-2 TRBV25-1 CASSGGTASSF
TRBJ1-4 TRBV2 CASRGDRGTNEKLFF
TRBJ1-2 TRBV18 CASSPLQGGTQSFHTF
TRBJ2-3 TRBV11-3 CASSSGHISTDTQYF
TRBJ1-2 TRBV19 CASSTGAVHGYTF
TRBJ2-7 TRBV7-2 CASSLRQGSNEQYF
TRBJ1-2 TRBV5-6 CASSLVRDRGHGYGYTF